The 18 T cell receptor beta chains below all came from one sample that was sequenced in a study of beta chain features in type 1 diabetes. For these receptors, no antigen is known. Expressed TCRB transcripts got sequenced, as all isolated RNA was reverse transcribed. The data were produced by immunoSEQ multiplex PCR, yet TCRdb's version contains in-frame clones alone and is incomplete. Of some 160,000 clones in the sample, roughly 9% were seen once. General observations from the study: TCRB CDR3s were moderately but significantly shorter in Type 1 diabetes patients in all four CD4+ subsets.

The specimen sequenced was central memory CD4+ T cells from blood. The receptor set was obtained from a woman aged 25 to 39 with type 1 diabetes.

This clone was seen more than once but under ten times. The chain has TRBV4-2 and TRBJ2-1; perhaps TRBD2 as D (6 bases). CDR1 is LGHNA and CDR2 is YNFKEQ in the germline V gene. This CDR3 spans 18 amino acids. V dropped 1 base and J dropped 4 bases, with 20 bases sitting between them. The CDR3 sequence is CASSQAQTGDPPYNEQFF. CDR3 bases: TGTGCCAGCAGCCAAGCCCAGACGGGGGACCCACCGTACAATGAGCAGTTCTTC.

This rearrangement joins TRBV7-3 to TRBJ2-7; maybe TRBD1 (6 bases). The V end lost 1 base, the J end lost 7 bases, and 14 bases lay between the germline ends. The CDR3 loop spans 14 amino acids. Germline V gene lookup returns CDR1 SGHTA and CDR2 FQGTGA. Here the CDR3 reads CASSLKAGEGEQYF. The CDR3 DNA sequence: TGTGCCAGCAGCTTAAAGGCAGGGGAAGGTGAGCAGTACTTC.

The chain links TRBV5-1 to TRBJ1-5, with D tentatively TRBD1 (6 bases). The CDR3 has 16 amino acids. Trimming removed 3 bases at V and 3 bases at J, with 16 bases between. The germline V gene has CDR1 SGHRS and CDR2 YFSETQ. The CDR3 is CASSWHSGQTNQPQHF. As DNA, the CDR3 is TGCGCCAGCAGCTGGCATTCAGGACAGACCAATCAGCCCCAGCATTTT. Complete variable domain (other parts from reference TRBV5-1 and TRBJ1-5): KAGVTQTPRYLIKTRGQQVTLSCSPISGHRSVSWYQQTPGQGLQFLFEYFSETQRNKGNFPGRFSGRQFSNSRSEMNVSTLELGDSALYLCASSWHSGQTNQPQHFGDGTRLSIL.

Here the CDR3 DNA reads TGTGCCAGTGCTAACTATCAGGGGGCGGAACAGCCCCAGCATTTT. This encodes CASANYQGAEQPQHF. The J gene is TRBJ1-5, the V gene TRBV19; 8 nucleotides match TRBD1. There are 15 residues in the CDR3. Looked up from germline, CDR1 is LNHDA and CDR2 is SQIVND (reference sequence). V was pared by 8 bases and J by 7 bases, with 13 bases of the junction left unmatched.

The CDR3: CASSLRVGANVLTF. In DNA, the CDR3 is TGCGCCAGCAGCCTCAGGGTTGGGGCCAACGTCCTGACTTTC. This chain joins TRBV5-1 and TRBJ2-6; TRBD1 is a possible D gene (5 bases). Germline-derived CDR1 and CDR2 are SGHRS and YFSETQ. CDR3 size: 14 residues. V lost 4 bases to trimming and J lost 3 bases, with 8 bases between them.

There are a few counts of this clone. The chain joins TRBV18 to TRBJ2-5; 9 bases match TRBD1. The V gene's germline CDR1 is KGHSH and CDR2 LQKENI. The CDR3 consists of 15 residues. The junction had 6 bases not matched to a gene; V was cut back by 3 bases and J by 4 bases. In DNA, the CDR3 is TGTGCCAGCTCACCGCCGGGACAGGGTGTAGAGACCCAGTACTTC. Translating it yields CASSPPGQGVETQYF. Looking up the rest from reference TRBV18 and TRBJ2-5 gives the full variable domain: NAGVMQNPRHLVRRRGQEARLRCSPMKGHSHVYWYRQLPEEGLKFMVYLQKENIIDESGMPKERFSAEFPKEGPSILRIQQVVRGDSAAYFCASSPPGQGVETQYFGPGTRLLVL.

This clone was seen a handful of times. The chain recombines TRBV4-2 with TRBJ2-5, with TRBD1 matching 11 bases. CDR1 is LGHNA, CDR2 YNFKEQ, per germline. V was pared by 1 base and J by 4 bases, with 2 bases of the junction left unmatched. This CDR3 is 15 amino acids long. Written as DNA, the CDR3 is TGTGCCAGCAGCCAAGGGGGACAGGGGGGAGAGACCCAGTACTTC. It yields the protein CASSQGGQGGETQYF.

There are many counts of this clone. The chain combines TRBV23-1 with TRBJ2-6; 8 bases are shared with TRBD1. TRBV23-1 is filed as an ORF, its function uncertain. With V trimmed by 4 bases and J by 2 bases, 1 base remained unmatched. This CDR3 has 15 residues. CDR3 nucleotides: TGCGCCAGCAGTCGACAGGGGACTGGGGCCAACGTCCTGACTTTC. Translating gives CASSRQGTGANVLTF.

This clone showed up just a few times. The genes are TRBV30 and TRBJ2-7; 10 bases match TRBD2. The CDR3 consists of 14 residues. Trimming cost V 2 bases and J 5 bases; bases outside gene matches: 6. Per germline, CDR1 GTSNPN and CDR2 SVGIG (reference sequence). The CDR3 sequence is CAWSKASGSDEQYF. CDR3 sequence (DNA): TGTGCCTGGAGTAAGGCTAGCGGGAGTGACGAGCAGTACTTC.

This clone was seen more than once but under ten times. This specimen includes other DNA sequences encoding the same CDR3. This rearrangement joins TRBV18 to TRBJ2-7; weak D call: TRBD1 (6 bases). The CDR3 loop spans 12 amino acids. The V and J ends lost 3 bases and 3 bases respectively, with 6 bases between them. Per germline, CDR1 KGHSH and CDR2 LQKENI. The CDR3 DNA sequence: TGTGCCAGCTCACCGACAGGCTACGAGCAGTACTTC. It specifies CASSPTGYEQYF.

This clone was counted only a few times. The chain carries TRBV15 and TRBJ1-1, with 7 bases matching TRBD1. CDR1 is LNHNV and CDR2 is YYDKDF in the germline V gene (reference sequence). V trimming: 3 bases; J trimming: 0 bases; junction bases outside the gene matches: 1. The CDR3 contains 14 residues. CDR3 in DNA: TGTGCCACCAGCAGGGGACAGATGAACACTGAAGCTTTCTTT. This gives the protein CATSRGQMNTEAFF.

This chain links TRBV6-6 with TRBJ1-4; 7 bases align to TRBD1. The CDR3 has 13 amino acids. CDR1 and CDR2 (germline): MNHNY, SVGAGI (reference sequence). V was clipped by 10 bases and J by 8 bases; unmatched bases: 10. CDR3: CATRWQGDEKLFF. CDR3 sequence (DNA): TGTGCCACCCGGTGGCAGGGGGACGAAAAACTGTTTTTT.

The chain recombines TRBV29-1 with TRBJ2-1; 7 nucleotides line up with TRBD2. CDR3 length: 14 amino acids. V shed 7 bases, J shed 5 bases, and the junction held 11 bases outside the gene matches. Germline V gene lookup returns CDR1 SQVTM and CDR2 ANQGSEA. The CDR3 is CSATASGYHNEQFF. CDR3 sequence (DNA): TGCAGCGCAACAGCTAGCGGTTACCACAATGAGCAGTTCTTC.

This chain joins TRBV6-6 and TRBJ2-1, with 9 positions matching TRBD2. The CDR3 extends over 14 amino acids. The V and J ends lost 5 bases and 8 bases, in that order; junction bases with no gene match: 7. CDR1 is MNHNY, CDR2 SVGAGI, per germline (reference sequence). The DNA of the CDR3 is TGTGCCAGCAGTACTCCGGGACTAGCTTATGAGCAGTTCTTC. Protein sequence: CASSTPGLAYEQFF.

This clone was observed a few times. V and J are TRBV6-5 and TRBJ2-7; 8 positions match TRBD2. CDR3 size: 15 residues. Unmatched junction bases numbered 11, after V lost 5 bases and J lost 5 bases. CDR1 is MNHEY, CDR2 SVGAGI, per germline. CDR3 sequence reads: CASSKTGTSKDEQYF. For the CDR3, the DNA is TGTGCCAGCAGTAAAACCGGGACTAGTAAGGACGAGCAGTACTTC.

The chain combines TRBV6-4 with TRBJ1-1; 9 bases are shared with TRBD1. Germline V gene sequence: CDR1 MRHNA, CDR2 SNTAGT. This CDR3 region has 13 residues. J was trimmed by 6 bases and V by 5 bases; bases with no gene match: 4. CDR3 sequence (DNA): TGTGCCAGCAGTCCCACAGGGGGCCCTGAAGCTTTCTTT. Translated, it gives CASSPTGGPEAFF.

The chain combines TRBV18 with TRBJ2-3; 8 positions match TRBD2. The CDR3 has 15 amino acids. In germline, CDR1 is KGHSH, CDR2 LQKENI. The J segment lost 2 bases and the V segment lost 1 base, leaving 2 bases of the junction unmatched. The CDR3, as DNA: TGTGCCAGCTCACCACGGCGGGAGGCCACAGATACGCAGTATTTT. Residues: CASSPRREATDTQYF.

The chain uses TRBV5-4 and TRBJ2-6, with TRBD1 matching 10 bases. This CDR3 has 12 amino acids. The V gene end was trimmed by 4 bases and the J gene end by 18 bases; junction bases not matched to a gene: 7. Looked up from germline, CDR1 is SGHNT and CDR2 is YYREEE (reference sequence). The CDR3 nucleotides read TGTGCCAGCAGCCCTGGACAGGGGGTTCCGACTTTC. This encodes CASSPGQGVPTF. Variable domain in full (rest from reference TRBV5-4 and TRBJ2-6): ETGVTQSPTHLIKTRGQQVTLRCSSQSGHNTVSWYQQALGQGPQFIFQYYREEENGRGNFPPRFSGLQFPNYSSELNVNALELDDSALYLCASSPGQGVPTFGAGSRLTVL.